The rows below give T cell receptor beta chains drawn from one sample of a study of circulating and synovial CD4+ cells in juvenile arthritis. The repertoire was sequenced with immunoSEQ multiplex PCR; TCRdb's copy has only in-frame clones and lacks some. The sample holds around 32,000 clones; nearly 95% are singletons and the top ten take about 0.66%. The source material was CD4+ T cells from blood. The receptor set was obtained from a human donor with juvenile idiopathic arthritis. CDR3s include the opening cysteine and the closing phenylalanine or tryptophan. The order of the fields is D gene, J gene, V gene, CDR3 DNA, CDR3 protein. A D gene is named only where the DNA matches it firmly.

TRBD1 TRBJ2-7 TRBV28 TGTGCCAGCAGCATCTCCACAGGGGCCACCTACGAGCAGTACTTC CASSISTGATYEQYF
. TRBJ1-3 TRBV28 TGTGCCAGCAGGGGGGCGGGGGCCTCTGGAAACACCATATATTTT CASRGAGASGNTIYF
. TRBJ1-2 TRBV5-1 TGCGCCAGCAGCTCCTCTAATACTATAAACTATGGCTACACCTTC CASSSSNTINYGYTF
. TRBJ2-3 TRBV7-8 TGTGCCAGCAGCTTAGTTTCTAGCCCCTCCTGGACAGATACGCAGTATTTT CASSLVSSPSWTDTQYF
. TRBJ2-7 TRBV7-8 TGTGCCAGCAGCTTGGGCGGGACAGCCTCCTACGAGCAGTACTTC CASSLGGTASYEQYF
TRBD2 TRBJ2-7 TRBV7-6 TGTGCCAGCAGCTTGGGGCTAGCGGGGGCGGGCGAGCAGTACTTC CASSLGLAGAGEQYF
. TRBJ2-3 TRBV9 TGTGCCAGCAGCGTAGGACCCCACGGGACGCAGTATTTT CASSVGPHGTQYF
TRBD1 TRBJ1-6 TRBV5-1 TGCGCCAGCAGCGCCACATCTGGACAGGCCAGTTCACCCCTCCACTTT CASSATSGQASSPLHF
TRBD1 TRBJ1-3 TRBV30 TGTGCCTGGAGGTCACAGGGGGTTGGAAACACCATATATTTT CAWRSQGVGNTIYF
TRBD2 TRBJ2-1 TRBV4-1 TGCGCCAGCAGCCAAGAAGTGGGAGGGGCGGTCGCCTACAATGAGCAGTTCTTC CASSQEVGGAVAYNEQFF
TRBD1 TRBJ2-7 TRBV18 TGTGCCAGCTCCCCAAAGACAGGGGACCGACCTCAGCAGTACTTC CASSPKTGDRPQQYF
. TRBJ1-3 TRBV6-5 TGTGCCAGCAGTGAAGCGGAGGGCCCCACCATATATTTT CASSEAEGPTIYF